In its sample, the clone carrying this TCR beta chain was seen a few times. What it binds is unknown. V was pared by 6 bases and J by 1 base, with 16 bases of the junction left unmatched. Germline lookup yields CDR1 SQVTM and CDR2 ANQGSEA. CDR3 size: 18 residues. Four subsets defined by CD45RA and CD27 were sorted after CD3, CD4, CD8 and live/dead staining. This sample is part of a study of naive and memory T cell subsets. Both TRBC1 and TRBC2 were covered by a beta constant-region primer of two equimolar oligonucleotides. Nested alpha and beta constant-region primers with the SP2 primer drove four PCR rounds on ligated cDNA. TCRdb redid the calling of the UMI-ligation and nested PCR reads with MiXCR, one entry per CDR3 protein. The repertoire holds around 160,000 distinct CDR3 sequences, with approximately 24% as singletons. Study findings and constraints: Gini index rose across naive, CM, EM and EMRA in CD4 and CD8. Possibly reflecting memory cells re-expressing CD45RA, a few larger clonotypes occurred in naive repertoires, especially CD8. Over 90% of naive TCR sequences appeared only once after error correction, unlike memory subsets.

This receptor was identified in a human donor in good health. The genes are TRBV29-1 and TRBJ2-5; 11 bases fit TRBD1. Sequencing input: naive CD4+ T cells from blood. The CDR3 loop reads CSVPRTGGASAFQETQYF. In nucleotides, the CDR3 is TGCAGCGTCCCGCGGACAGGGGGCGCTTCGGCTTTCCAAGAGACCCAGTACTTC. The variable domain in full, completed from reference TRBV29-1 and TRBJ2-5, reads SAVISQKPSRDICQRGTSLTIQCQVDSQVTMMFWYRQQPGQSLTLIATANQGSEATYESGFVIDKFPISRPNLTFSTLTVSNMSPEDSSIYLCSVPRTGGASAFQETQYFGPGTRLLVL.